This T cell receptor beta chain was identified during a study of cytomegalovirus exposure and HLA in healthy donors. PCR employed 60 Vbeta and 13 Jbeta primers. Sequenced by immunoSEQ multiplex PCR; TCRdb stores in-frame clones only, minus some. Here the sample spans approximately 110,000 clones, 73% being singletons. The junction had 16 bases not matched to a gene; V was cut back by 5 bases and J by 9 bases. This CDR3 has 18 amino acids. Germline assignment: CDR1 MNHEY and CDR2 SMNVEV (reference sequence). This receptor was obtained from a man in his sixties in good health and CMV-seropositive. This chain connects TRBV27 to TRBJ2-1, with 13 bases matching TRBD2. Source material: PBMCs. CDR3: CASSPILAGGPLGGEQFF. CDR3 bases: TGTGCCAGCAGTCCGATACTAGCGGGGGGGCCATTGGGCGGTGAGCAGTTCTTC.